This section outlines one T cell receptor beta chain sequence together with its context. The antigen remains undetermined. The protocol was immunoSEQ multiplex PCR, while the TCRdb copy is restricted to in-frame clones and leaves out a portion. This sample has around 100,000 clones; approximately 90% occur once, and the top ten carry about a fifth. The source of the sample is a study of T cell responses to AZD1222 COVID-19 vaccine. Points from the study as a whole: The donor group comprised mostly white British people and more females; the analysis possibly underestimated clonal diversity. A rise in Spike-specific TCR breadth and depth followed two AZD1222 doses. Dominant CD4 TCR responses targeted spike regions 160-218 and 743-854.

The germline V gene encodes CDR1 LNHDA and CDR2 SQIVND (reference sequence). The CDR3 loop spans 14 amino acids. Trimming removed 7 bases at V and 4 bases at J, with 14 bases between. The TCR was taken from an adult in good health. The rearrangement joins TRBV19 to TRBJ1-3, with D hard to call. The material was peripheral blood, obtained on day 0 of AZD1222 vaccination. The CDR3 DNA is TGTGCCAGTATCCCTACGGCGCGAGGAAACACCATATATTTT. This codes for CASIPTARGNTIYF. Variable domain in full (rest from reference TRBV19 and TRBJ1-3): DGGITQSPKYLFRKEGQNVTLSCEQNLNHDAMYWYRQDPGQGLRLIYYSQIVNDFQKGDIAEGYSVSREKKESFPLTVTSAQKNPTAFYLCASIPTARGNTIYFGEGSWLTVV.